Listed below are T cell receptor beta chains from one sample, sequenced in a study of blood T cell repertoires in COVID-19. Data came from immunoSEQ multiplex PCR; TCRdb stores just in-frame clones and leaves some out. The data hold over 60,000 clones, with approximately 73% observed a single time. Sequenced input: peripheral blood. The receptors originated from a man in his sixties with COVID-19, enrolled during active disease. CDR3s include the opening cysteine and the closing phenylalanine or tryptophan. D genes are given only for firm matches. Clone size is not always given. Where it is, it says once, few, many or a class for expanded clones.

clone_size: .; j_call: TRBJ2-1; d_call: .; v_call: TRBV29-1; cdr3_aa: CSVESSGDYNEQFF; cdr3_nt: TGCAGCGTTGAGAGTAGCGGAGATTACAATGAGCAGTTCTTC
clone_size: .; j_call: TRBJ2-1; d_call: .; v_call: TRBV4-1; cdr3_aa: CASSPLLVPGGLYNEQFF; cdr3_nt: TGCGCCAGCAGCCCCCTTCTGGTTCCGGGCGGACTTTACAATGAGCAGTTCTTC
clone_size: .; j_call: TRBJ2-7; d_call: TRBD2; v_call: TRBV10-3; cdr3_aa: CAIRTAGTSGSYEQYF; cdr3_nt: TGTGCCATCAGAACAGCCGGGACTAGCGGGAGTTACGAGCAGTACTTC
clone_size: .; j_call: TRBJ1-5; d_call: TRBD1; v_call: TRBV5-5; cdr3_aa: CASSATTGGASQPQHF; cdr3_nt: TGTGCCAGCAGCGCTACCACAGGGGGCGCGAGTCAGCCCCAGCATTTT
clone_size: few; j_call: TRBJ2-2; d_call: TRBD2; v_call: TRBV24-1; cdr3_aa: CATSLAGAGGELFF; cdr3_nt: TGTGCCACCTCCCTAGCGGGGGCGGGCGGGGAGCTGTTTTTT
clone_size: .; j_call: TRBJ2-5; d_call: TRBD2; v_call: TRBV5-1; cdr3_aa: CASSLGVAGGGETQYF; cdr3_nt: TGCGCCAGCAGCTTGGGAGTAGCGGGAGGAGGTGAGACCCAGTACTTC
clone_size: .; j_call: TRBJ2-1; d_call: .; v_call: TRBV7-9; cdr3_aa: CASTSPRVNEQFF; cdr3_nt: TGTGCCAGCACCTCCCCCAGGGTGAATGAGCAGTTCTTC
clone_size: few; j_call: TRBJ1-3; d_call: .; v_call: TRBV15; cdr3_aa: CATSSRWGNTIYF; cdr3_nt: TGTGCCACCAGTAGTCGGTGGGGAAACACCATATATTTT
clone_size: .; j_call: TRBJ1-2; d_call: .; v_call: TRBV3-1/TRBV3-2; cdr3_aa: CASSQESVGYTF; cdr3_nt: TGTGCCAGCAGCCAAGAGTCGGTTGGCTACACCTTC
clone_size: few; j_call: TRBJ2-7; d_call: TRBD1; v_call: TRBV6-6; cdr3_aa: CASSQKPTGSYEQYF; cdr3_nt: TGTGCCAGCAGCCAAAAGCCGACAGGGTCCTACGAGCAGTACTTC
clone_size: few; j_call: TRBJ1-3; d_call: .; v_call: TRBV29-1; cdr3_aa: CSVEFGQTGNTIYF; cdr3_nt: TGCAGCGTTGAATTTGGGCAGACTGGAAACACCATATATTTT
clone_size: few; j_call: TRBJ2-6; d_call: .; v_call: TRBV11-3; cdr3_aa: CASSSQGSGANVLTF; cdr3_nt: TGTGCCAGCAGTTCTCAGGGCTCTGGGGCCAACGTCCTGACTTTC
clone_size: once; j_call: TRBJ2-7; d_call: TRBD1; v_call: TRBV28; cdr3_aa: CASGTALSYEQYF; cdr3_nt: TGTGCCAGCGGGACAGCCCTATCCTACGAGCAGTACTTC
clone_size: .; j_call: TRBJ2-7; d_call: .; v_call: TRBV11-2; cdr3_aa: CASSLVSVQYF; cdr3_nt: TGTGCCAGCAGCTTAGTCAGCGTGCAGTACTTC
clone_size: .; j_call: TRBJ1-4; d_call: TRBD1; v_call: TRBV19; cdr3_aa: CASSERQGVNEKLFF; cdr3_nt: TGTGCCAGTAGTGAGAGACAGGGAGTTAATGAAAAACTGTTTTTT
clone_size: .; j_call: TRBJ1-3; d_call: TRBD1; v_call: TRBV6-5; cdr3_aa: CASSTGDSSGNTIYF; cdr3_nt: TGTGCCAGCAGTACCGGGGACAGCTCTGGAAACACCATATATTTT
clone_size: .; j_call: TRBJ2-7; d_call: .; v_call: TRBV7-2; cdr3_aa: CASSLELSSSYEQYF; cdr3_nt: TGTGCCAGCAGCCTAGAATTGAGTAGTTCCTACGAGCAGTACTTC
clone_size: .; j_call: TRBJ2-2; d_call: .; v_call: TRBV7-6; cdr3_aa: CASSPLTGNTGELFF; cdr3_nt: TGTGCCAGCAGCCCATTGACGGGGAACACCGGGGAGCTGTTTTTT
clone_size: once; j_call: TRBJ2-7; d_call: .; v_call: TRBV6-5; cdr3_aa: CASRGGPAYEQYF; cdr3_nt: TGTGCCAGCAGGGGGGGTCCGGCCTACGAGCAGTACTTC
clone_size: few; j_call: TRBJ2-5; d_call: TRBD1; v_call: TRBV6-6; cdr3_aa: CASSPPHTGAETQYF; cdr3_nt: TGTGCCAGCAGTCCCCCTCATACAGGGGCGGAGACCCAGTACTTC
clone_size: .; j_call: TRBJ2-5; d_call: TRBD2; v_call: TRBV5-4; cdr3_aa: CASSPTSAETQYF; cdr3_nt: TGTGCCAGCAGCCCTACTAGCGCAGAGACCCAGTACTTC
clone_size: .; j_call: TRBJ2-3; d_call: .; v_call: TRBV9; cdr3_aa: CASSVRDSTDTQYF; cdr3_nt: TGTGCCAGCAGCGTGAGGGACTCCACAGATACGCAGTATTTT
clone_size: .; j_call: TRBJ2-7; d_call: .; v_call: TRBV11-3; cdr3_aa: CASSLGGTFSYEQYF; cdr3_nt: TGTGCCAGCAGCTTAGGAGGGACATTCTCCTACGAGCAGTACTTC
clone_size: .; j_call: TRBJ2-5; d_call: TRBD1; v_call: TRBV20-1; cdr3_aa: CSASGTQGEFLETQYF; cdr3_nt: TGCAGTGCTAGTGGAACACAGGGGGAGTTTCTGGAGACCCAGTACTTC
clone_size: .; j_call: TRBJ2-3; d_call: TRBD2; v_call: TRBV11-3; cdr3_aa: CASSPAGGPGTQYF; cdr3_nt: TGTGCCAGCAGCCCCGCGGGGGGGCCGGGTACGCAGTATTTT
clone_size: once; j_call: TRBJ2-2; d_call: TRBD2; v_call: TRBV11-3; cdr3_aa: CASRTGTMSNTGELFF; cdr3_nt: TGTGCCAGCAGAACCGGGACTATGAGTAACACCGGGGAGCTGTTTTTT
clone_size: .; j_call: TRBJ2-7; d_call: .; v_call: TRBV3-1/TRBV3-2; cdr3_aa: CASSPTGHYEQYF; cdr3_nt: TGTGCCAGCAGCCCGACAGGACACTACGAGCAGTACTTC
clone_size: .; j_call: TRBJ2-2; d_call: TRBD2; v_call: TRBV11-2; cdr3_aa: CASSLPTGGSTGELFF; cdr3_nt: TGTGCCAGCAGCTTACCAACGGGGGGTTCCACCGGGGAGCTGTTTTTT
clone_size: .; j_call: TRBJ2-5; d_call: .; v_call: TRBV7-3; cdr3_aa: CASGRGSQETQYF; cdr3_nt: TGTGCCAGCGGTCGGGGGAGCCAAGAGACCCAGTACTTC
clone_size: .; j_call: TRBJ2-7; d_call: .; v_call: TRBV5-1; cdr3_aa: CASSLAGFYEQYF; cdr3_nt: TGCGCCAGCAGCTTGGCGGGGTTCTACGAGCAGTACTTC
clone_size: .; j_call: TRBJ1-1; d_call: TRBD1; v_call: TRBV27; cdr3_aa: CASSWSRTGGTEAFF; cdr3_nt: TGTGCCAGCAGCTGGTCCCGAACAGGGGGCACTGAAGCTTTCTTT
clone_size: .; j_call: TRBJ2-7; d_call: .; v_call: TRBV5-4; cdr3_aa: CASSSRGEQYF; cdr3_nt: TGTGCCAGCAGCTCCCGGGGAGAGCAGTACTTC
clone_size: .; j_call: TRBJ1-6; d_call: .; v_call: TRBV5-1; cdr3_aa: CASSEDSSNSPLHF; cdr3_nt: TGCGCCAGCAGCGAGGACAGTTCAAATTCACCCCTCCACTTT
clone_size: .; j_call: TRBJ1-4; d_call: .; v_call: TRBV2; cdr3_aa: CASSATSTNEKLFF; cdr3_nt: TGTGCCAGCTCCGCGACAAGCACTAATGAAAAACTGTTTTTT
clone_size: few; j_call: TRBJ2-7; d_call: .; v_call: TRBV5-5; cdr3_aa: CASSRDSSLGEQYF; cdr3_nt: TGTGCCAGCAGTCGAGACAGTTCCCTGGGGGAGCAGTACTTC
clone_size: .; j_call: TRBJ2-7; d_call: TRBD2; v_call: TRBV5-4; cdr3_aa: CASSGKLGTTAEQYF; cdr3_nt: TGTGCCAGCAGTGGTAAACTCGGGACTACTGCCGAGCAGTACTTC
clone_size: .; j_call: TRBJ2-7; d_call: .; v_call: TRBV28; cdr3_aa: CASSSVEGGAYEQYF; cdr3_nt: TGTGCCAGCAGCAGCGTGGAGGGGGGGGCCTACGAGCAGTACTTC